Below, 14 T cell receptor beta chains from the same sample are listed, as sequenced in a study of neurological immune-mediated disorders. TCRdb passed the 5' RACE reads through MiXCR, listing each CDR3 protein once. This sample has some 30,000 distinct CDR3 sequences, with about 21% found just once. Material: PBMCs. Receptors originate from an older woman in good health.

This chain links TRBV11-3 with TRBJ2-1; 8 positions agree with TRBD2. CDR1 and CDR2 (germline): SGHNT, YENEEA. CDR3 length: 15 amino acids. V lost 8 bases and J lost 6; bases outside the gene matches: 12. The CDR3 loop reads CASGYSGLDFNEQFF. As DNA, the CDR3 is TGTGCCAGCGGCTACTCGGGACTAGATTTCAATGAGCAGTTCTTC.

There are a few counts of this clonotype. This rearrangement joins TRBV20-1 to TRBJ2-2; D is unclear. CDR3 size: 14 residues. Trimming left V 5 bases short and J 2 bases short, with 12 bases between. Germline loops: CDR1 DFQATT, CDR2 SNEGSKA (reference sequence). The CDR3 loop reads CSAPQGPNTGELFF. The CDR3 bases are TGCAGTGCTCCCCAAGGACCCAACACCGGGGAGCTGTTTTTT.

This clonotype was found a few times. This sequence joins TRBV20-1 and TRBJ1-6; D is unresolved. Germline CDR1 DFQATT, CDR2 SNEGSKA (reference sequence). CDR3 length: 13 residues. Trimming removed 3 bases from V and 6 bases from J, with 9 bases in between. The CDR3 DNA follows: TGCAGTGCTAGTCCCGCCCCTAATTCACCCCTCCACTTT. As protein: CSASPAPNSPLHF.

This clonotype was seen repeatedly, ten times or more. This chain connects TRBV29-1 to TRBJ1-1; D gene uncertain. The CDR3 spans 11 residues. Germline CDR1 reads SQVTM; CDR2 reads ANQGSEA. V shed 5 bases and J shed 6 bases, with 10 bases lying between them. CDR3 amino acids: CSVQRGPEAFF. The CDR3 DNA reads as TGCAGCGTTCAGCGCGGGCCTGAAGCTTTCTTT.

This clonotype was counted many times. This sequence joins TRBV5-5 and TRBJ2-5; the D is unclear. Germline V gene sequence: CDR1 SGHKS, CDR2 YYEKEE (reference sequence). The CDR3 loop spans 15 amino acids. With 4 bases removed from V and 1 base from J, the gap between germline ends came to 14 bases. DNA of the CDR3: TGTGCCAGCAGCCGGTCGGGCAGTACCCAAGAGACCCAGTACTTC. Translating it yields CASSRSGSTQETQYF.

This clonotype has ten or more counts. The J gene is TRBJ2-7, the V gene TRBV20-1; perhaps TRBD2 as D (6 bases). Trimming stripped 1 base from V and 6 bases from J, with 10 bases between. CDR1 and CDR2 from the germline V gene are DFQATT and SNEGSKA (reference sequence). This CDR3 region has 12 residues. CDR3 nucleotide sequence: TGCAGTGCTAGAGCGGGAGAACTCGAGCAGTACTTC. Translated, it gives CSARAGELEQYF.

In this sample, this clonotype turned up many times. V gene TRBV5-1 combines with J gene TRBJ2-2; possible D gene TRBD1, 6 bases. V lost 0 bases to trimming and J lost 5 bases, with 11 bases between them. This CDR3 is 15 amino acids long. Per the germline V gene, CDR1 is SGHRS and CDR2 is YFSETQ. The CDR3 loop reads CASSLATTGTGELFF. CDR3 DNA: TGCGCCAGCAGCTTGGCAACCACAGGGACCGGGGAGCTGTTTTTT. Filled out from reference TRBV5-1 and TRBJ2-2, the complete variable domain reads KAGVTQTPRYLIKTRGQQVTLSCSPISGHRSVSWYQQTPGQGLQFLFEYFSETQRNKGNFPGRFSGRQFSNSRSEMNVSTLELGDSALYLCASSLATTGTGELFFGEGSRLTVL.

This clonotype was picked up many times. CDR3 amino acids: CASSFSGTGKNNEQFF. The CDR3 DNA is TGCGCCAGCAGCTTTTCCGGGACAGGGAAGAACAATGAGCAGTTCTTC. The rearrangement links TRBV5-1 to TRBJ2-1; 9 nucleotides align to TRBD1. The CDR3 has 16 amino acids. CDR1 is SGHRS and CDR2 is YFSETQ in the germline V gene. With 2 bases clipped from V and 5 bases from J, the junction kept 8 bases outside the gene matches.

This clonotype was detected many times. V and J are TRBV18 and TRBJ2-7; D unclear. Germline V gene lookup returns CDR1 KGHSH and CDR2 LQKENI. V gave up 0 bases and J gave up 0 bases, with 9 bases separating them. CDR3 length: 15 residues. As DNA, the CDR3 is TGTGCCAGCTCACCACCCAGCACAGTCTCCTACGAGCAGTACTTC. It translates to CASSPPSTVSYEQYF.

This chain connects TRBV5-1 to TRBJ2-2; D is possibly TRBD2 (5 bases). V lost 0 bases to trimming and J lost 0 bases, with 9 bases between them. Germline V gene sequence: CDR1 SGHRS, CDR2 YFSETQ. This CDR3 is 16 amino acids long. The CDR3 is CASSLEALANTGELFF. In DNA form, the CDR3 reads TGCGCCAGCAGCTTGGAGGCACTAGCGAACACCGGGGAGCTGTTTTTT.

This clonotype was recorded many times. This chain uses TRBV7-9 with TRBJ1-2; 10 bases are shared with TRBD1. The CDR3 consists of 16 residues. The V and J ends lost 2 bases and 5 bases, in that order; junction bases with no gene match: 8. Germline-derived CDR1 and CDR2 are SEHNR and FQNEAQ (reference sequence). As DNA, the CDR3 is TGTGCCAGCAGCTTACGACCCGGGACAGGGGATTATGGCTACACCTTC. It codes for CASSLRPGTGDYGYTF.

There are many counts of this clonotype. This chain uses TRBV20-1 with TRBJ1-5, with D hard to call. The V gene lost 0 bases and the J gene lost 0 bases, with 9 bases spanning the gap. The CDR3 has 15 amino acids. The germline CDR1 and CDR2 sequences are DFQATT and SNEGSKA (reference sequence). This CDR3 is CSARDGRFSNQPQHF. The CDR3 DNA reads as TGCAGTGCTAGAGATGGACGTTTTAGCAATCAGCCCCAGCATTTT.

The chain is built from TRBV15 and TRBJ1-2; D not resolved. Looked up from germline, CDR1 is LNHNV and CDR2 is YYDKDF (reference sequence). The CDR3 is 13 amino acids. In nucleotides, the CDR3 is TGTGTCTCCAGCAGAGATCTTAAGTATGGCTACACCTTC. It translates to CVSSRDLKYGYTF. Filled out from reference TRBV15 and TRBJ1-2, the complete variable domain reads DAMVIQNPRYQVTQFGKPVTLSCSQTLNHNVMYWYQQKSSQAPKLLFHYYDKDFNNEADTPDNFQSRRPNTSFCFLDIRSPGLGDTAMYLCVSSRDLKYGYTFGSGTRLTVV.

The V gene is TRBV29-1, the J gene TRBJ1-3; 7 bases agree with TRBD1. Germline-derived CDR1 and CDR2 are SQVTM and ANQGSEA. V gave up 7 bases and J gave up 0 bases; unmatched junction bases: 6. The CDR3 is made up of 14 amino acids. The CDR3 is CSAIRDSSGNTIYF. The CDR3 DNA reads TGCAGCGCTATCCGGGACAGCTCTGGAAACACCATATATTTT.